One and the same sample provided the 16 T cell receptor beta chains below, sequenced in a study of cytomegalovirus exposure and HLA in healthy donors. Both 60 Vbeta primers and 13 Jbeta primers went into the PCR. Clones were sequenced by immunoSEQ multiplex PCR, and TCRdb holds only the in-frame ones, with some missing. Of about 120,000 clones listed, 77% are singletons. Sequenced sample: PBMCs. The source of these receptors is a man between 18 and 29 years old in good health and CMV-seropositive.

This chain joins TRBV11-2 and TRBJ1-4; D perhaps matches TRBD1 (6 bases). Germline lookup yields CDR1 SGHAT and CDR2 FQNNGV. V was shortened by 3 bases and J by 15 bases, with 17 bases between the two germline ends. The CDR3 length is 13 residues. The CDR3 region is CASSLSPGQSMFF. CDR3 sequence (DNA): TGTGCCAGCAGCTTGTCCCCCGGACAGTCGATGTTTTTT.

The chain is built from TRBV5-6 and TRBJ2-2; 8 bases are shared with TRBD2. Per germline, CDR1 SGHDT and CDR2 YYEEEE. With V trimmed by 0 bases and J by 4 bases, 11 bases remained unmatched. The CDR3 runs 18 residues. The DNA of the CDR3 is TGTGCCAGCAGCTTGGGCGGGTTGCTAGCGGGTGCCACCGGGGAGCTGTTTTTT. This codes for CASSLGGLLAGATGELFF.

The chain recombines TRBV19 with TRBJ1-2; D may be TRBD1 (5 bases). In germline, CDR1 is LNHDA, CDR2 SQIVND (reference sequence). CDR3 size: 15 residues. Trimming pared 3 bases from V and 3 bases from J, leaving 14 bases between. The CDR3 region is CASSIKTPQDYGYTF. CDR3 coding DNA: TGTGCCAGTAGTATCAAGACACCACAGGACTATGGCTACACCTTC. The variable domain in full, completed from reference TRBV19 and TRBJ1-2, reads DGGITQSPKYLFRKEGQNVTLSCEQNLNHDAMYWYRQDPGQGLRLIYYSQIVNDFQKGDIAEGYSVSREKKESFPLTVTSAQKNPTAFYLCASSIKTPQDYGYTFGSGTRLTVV.

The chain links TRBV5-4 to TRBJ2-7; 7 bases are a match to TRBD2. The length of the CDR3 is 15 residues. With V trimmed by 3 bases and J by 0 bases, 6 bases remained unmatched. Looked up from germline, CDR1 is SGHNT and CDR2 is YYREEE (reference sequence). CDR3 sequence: CASSSRAGLSYEQYF. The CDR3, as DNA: TGTGCCAGCAGCTCCCGAGCGGGACTCTCCTACGAGCAGTACTTC.

CDR3 DNA sequence: TGTGCCAGCAGCTTAACCGCGGCCGCCTCCTACAATGAGCAGTTCTTC. Translated: CASSLTAAASYNEQFF. The rearrangement joins TRBV7-3 to TRBJ2-1; D is ambiguous. The CDR3 has 16 residues. The germline gives CDR1 SGHTA, CDR2 FQGTGA. Trimming removed 0 bases from V and 0 bases from J, with 9 bases in between.

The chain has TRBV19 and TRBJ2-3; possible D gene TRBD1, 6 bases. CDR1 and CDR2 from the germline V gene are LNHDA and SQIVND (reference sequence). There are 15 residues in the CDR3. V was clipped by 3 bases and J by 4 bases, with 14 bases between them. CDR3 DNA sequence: TGTGCCAGTAGTATTTCAACAGGGCCGGCAGATACGCAGTATTTT. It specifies CASSISTGPADTQYF.

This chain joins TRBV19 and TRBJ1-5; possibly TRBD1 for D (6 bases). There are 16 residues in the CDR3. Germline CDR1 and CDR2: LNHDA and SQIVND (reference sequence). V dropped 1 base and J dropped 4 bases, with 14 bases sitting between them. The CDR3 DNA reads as TGTGCCAGTAGTATAGTCCTCGGGACAACTAATCAGCCCCAGCATTTT. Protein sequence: CASSIVLGTTNQPQHF.

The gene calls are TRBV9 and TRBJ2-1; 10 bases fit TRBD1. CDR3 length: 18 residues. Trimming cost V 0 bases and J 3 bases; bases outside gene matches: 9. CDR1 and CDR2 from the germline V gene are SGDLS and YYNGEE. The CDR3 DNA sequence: TGTGCCAGCAGCGTAGCCTCCAAGGGACAGGGGCACTACAATGAGCAGTTCTTC. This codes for CASSVASKGQGHYNEQFF.

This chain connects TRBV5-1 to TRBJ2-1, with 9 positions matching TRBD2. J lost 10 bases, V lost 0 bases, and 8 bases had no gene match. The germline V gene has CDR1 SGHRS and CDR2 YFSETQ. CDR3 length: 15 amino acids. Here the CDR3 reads CASSLEVAGAKEQFF. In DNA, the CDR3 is TGCGCCAGCAGCTTGGAGGTAGCGGGAGCAAAAGAGCAGTTCTTC.

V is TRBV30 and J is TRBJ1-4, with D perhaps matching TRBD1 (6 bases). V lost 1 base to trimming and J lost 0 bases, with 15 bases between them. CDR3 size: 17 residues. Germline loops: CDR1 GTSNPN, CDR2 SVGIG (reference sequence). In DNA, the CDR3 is TGTGCCTGGAGTGCCCCCGGGACACCGGCAACTAATGAAAAACTGTTTTTT. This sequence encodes CAWSAPGTPATNEKLFF.

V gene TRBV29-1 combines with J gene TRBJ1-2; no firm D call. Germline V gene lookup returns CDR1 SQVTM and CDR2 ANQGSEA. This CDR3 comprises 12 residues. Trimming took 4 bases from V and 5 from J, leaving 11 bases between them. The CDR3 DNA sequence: TGCAGCGTTGTTAGGCAGGATTATGGCTACACCTTC. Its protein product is CSVVRQDYGYTF.

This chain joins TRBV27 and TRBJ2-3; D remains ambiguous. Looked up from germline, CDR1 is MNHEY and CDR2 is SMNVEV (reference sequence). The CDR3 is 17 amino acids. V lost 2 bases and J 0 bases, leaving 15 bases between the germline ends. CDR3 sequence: CASSLGLRPASTDTQYF. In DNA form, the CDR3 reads TGTGCCAGCAGTTTAGGGCTACGGCCCGCTAGCACAGATACGCAGTATTTT.

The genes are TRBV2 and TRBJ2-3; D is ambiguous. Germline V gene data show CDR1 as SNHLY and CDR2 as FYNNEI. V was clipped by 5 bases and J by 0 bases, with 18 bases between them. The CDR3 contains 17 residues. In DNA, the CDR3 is TGTGCCAGCAGTTCCACTACCTTATTGATTAGCACAGATACGCAGTATTTT. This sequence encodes CASSSTTLLISTDTQYF. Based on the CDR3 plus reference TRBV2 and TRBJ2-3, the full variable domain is EPEVTQTPSHQVTQMGQEVILRCVPISNHLYFYWYRQILGQKVEFLVSFYNNEISEKSEIFDDQFSVERPDGSNFTLKIRSTKLEDSAMYFCASSSTTLLISTDTQYFGPGTRLTVL.

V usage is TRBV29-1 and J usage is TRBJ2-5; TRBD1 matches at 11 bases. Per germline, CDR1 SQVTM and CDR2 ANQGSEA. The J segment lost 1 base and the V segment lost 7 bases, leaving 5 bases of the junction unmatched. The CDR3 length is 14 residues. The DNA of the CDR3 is TGCAGCGCTAGGGACAGGGGGTCCCAAGAGACCCAGTACTTC. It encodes CSARDRGSQETQYF.

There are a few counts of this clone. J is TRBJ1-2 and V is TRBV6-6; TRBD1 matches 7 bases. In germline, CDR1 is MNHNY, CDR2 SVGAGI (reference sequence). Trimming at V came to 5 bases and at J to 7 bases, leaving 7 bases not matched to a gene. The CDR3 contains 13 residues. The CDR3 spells CASSRDSLSGYTF. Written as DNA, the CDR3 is TGTGCCAGCAGTAGGGACAGCCTCAGTGGCTACACCTTC.

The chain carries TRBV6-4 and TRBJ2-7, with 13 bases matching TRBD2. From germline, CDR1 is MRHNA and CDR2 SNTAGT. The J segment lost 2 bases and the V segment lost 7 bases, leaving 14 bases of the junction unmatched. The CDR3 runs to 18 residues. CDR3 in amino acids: CASTGGTSGISVTYEQYF. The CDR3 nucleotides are TGTGCCAGCACAGGTGGGACTAGCGGGATCAGTGTCACCTACGAGCAGTACTTC.